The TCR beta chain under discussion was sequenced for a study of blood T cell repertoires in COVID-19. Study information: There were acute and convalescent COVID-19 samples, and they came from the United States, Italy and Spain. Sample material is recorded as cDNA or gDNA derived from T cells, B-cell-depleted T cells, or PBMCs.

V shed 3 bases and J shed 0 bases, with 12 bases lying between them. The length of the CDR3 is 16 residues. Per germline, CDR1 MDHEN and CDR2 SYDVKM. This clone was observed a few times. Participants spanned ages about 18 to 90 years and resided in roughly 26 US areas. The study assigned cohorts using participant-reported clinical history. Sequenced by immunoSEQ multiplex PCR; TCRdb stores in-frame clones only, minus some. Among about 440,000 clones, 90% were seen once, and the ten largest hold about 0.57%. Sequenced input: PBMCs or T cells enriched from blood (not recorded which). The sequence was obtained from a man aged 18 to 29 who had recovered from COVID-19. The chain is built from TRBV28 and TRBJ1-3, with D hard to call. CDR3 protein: CASSFGPLGSGNTIYF. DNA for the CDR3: TGTGCCAGCAGTTTTGGGCCCCTCGGCTCTGGAAACACCATATATTTT. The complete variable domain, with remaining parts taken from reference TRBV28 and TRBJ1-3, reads DVKVTQSSRYLVKRTGEKVFLECVQDMDHENMFWYRQDPGLGLRLIYFSYDVKMKEKGDIPEGYSVSREKKERFSLILESASTNQTSMYLCASSFGPLGSGNTIYFGEGSWLTVV.